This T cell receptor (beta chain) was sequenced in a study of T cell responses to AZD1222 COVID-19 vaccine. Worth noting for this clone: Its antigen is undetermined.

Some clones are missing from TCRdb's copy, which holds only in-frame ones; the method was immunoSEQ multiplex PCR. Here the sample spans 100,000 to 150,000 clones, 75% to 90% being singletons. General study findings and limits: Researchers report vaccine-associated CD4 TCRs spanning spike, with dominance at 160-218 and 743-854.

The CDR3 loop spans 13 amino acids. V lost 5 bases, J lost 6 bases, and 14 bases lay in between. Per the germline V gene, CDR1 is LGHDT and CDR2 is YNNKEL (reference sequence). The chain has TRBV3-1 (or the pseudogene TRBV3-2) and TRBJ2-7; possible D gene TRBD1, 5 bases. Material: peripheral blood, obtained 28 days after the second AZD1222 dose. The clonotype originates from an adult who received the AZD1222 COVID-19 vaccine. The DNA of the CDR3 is TGTGCCAGCAGCTCGACAACAGGATCCGAGCAGTACTTC. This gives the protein CASSSTTGSEQYF.